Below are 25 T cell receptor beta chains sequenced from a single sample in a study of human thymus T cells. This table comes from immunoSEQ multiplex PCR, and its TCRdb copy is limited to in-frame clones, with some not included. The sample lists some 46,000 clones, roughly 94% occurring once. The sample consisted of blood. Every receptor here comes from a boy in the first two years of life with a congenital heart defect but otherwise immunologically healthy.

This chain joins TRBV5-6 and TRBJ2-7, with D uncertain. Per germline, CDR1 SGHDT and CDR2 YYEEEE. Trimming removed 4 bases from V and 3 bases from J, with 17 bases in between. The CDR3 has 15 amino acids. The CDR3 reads CASSLMGGSYYEQYF. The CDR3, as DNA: TGTGCCAGCAGCCTAATGGGTGGATCCTACTACGAGCAGTACTTC.

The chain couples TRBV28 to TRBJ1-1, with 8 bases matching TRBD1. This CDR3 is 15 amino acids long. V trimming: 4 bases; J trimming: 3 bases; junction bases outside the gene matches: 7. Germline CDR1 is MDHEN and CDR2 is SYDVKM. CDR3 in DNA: TGTGCCAGCAGTTATGGACAGGGAGGGGACACTGAAGCTTTCTTT. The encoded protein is CASSYGQGGDTEAFF.

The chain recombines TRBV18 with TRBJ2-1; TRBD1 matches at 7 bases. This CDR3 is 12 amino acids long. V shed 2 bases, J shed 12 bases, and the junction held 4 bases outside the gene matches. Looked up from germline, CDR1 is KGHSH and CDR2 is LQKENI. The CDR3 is CASSPEGAVQFF. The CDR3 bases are TGTGCCAGCTCACCAGAGGGGGCGGTGCAGTTCTTC.

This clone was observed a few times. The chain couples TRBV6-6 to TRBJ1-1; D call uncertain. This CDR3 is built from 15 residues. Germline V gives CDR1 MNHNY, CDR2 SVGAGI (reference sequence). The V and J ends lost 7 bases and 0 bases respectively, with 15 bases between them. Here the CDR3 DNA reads TGTGCCAGCACCCACCCGGTTGTTTTGAACACTGAAGCTTTCTTT. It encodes CASTHPVVLNTEAFF.

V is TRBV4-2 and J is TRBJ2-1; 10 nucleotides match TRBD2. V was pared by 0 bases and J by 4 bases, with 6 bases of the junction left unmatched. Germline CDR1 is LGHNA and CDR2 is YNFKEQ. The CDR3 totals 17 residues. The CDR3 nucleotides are TGTGCCAGCAGCCAAGATGAGCTAGCGGGGGAATACAATGAGCAGTTCTTC. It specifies CASSQDELAGEYNEQFF.

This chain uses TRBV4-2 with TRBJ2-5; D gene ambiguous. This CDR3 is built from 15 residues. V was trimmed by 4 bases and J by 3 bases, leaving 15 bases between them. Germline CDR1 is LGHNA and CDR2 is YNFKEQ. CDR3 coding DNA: TGTGCCAGCAGCCCCTGGACCGAGCCCGAAGAGACCCAGTACTTC. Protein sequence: CASSPWTEPEETQYF.

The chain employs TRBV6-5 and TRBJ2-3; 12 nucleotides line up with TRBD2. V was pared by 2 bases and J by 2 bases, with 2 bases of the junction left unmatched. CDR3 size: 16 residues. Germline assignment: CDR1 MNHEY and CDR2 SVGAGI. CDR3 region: CASSYLAGGPTDTQYF. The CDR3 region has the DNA TGTGCCAGCAGTTACCTAGCGGGGGGGCCCACAGATACGCAGTATTTT.

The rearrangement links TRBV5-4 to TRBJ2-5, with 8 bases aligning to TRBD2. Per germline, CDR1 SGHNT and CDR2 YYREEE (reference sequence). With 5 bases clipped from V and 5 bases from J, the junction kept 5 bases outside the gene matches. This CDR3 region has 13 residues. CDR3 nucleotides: TGTGCCAGCAGGACGGGGGGGCTGGAGACCCAGTACTTC. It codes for CASRTGGLETQYF.

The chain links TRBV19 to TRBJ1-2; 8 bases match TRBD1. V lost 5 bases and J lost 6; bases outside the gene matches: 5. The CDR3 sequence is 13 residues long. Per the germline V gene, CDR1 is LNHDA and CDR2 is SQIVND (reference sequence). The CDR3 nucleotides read TGTGCCAGTAGTCCTCGACAGGGGCATGGCTACACCTTC. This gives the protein CASSPRQGHGYTF.

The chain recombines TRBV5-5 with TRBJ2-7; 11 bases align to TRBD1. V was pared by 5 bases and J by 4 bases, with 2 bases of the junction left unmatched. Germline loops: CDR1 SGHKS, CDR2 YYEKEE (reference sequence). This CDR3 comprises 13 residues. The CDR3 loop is CASSWDRGYEQYF. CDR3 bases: TGTGCCAGCAGTTGGGACAGGGGGTACGAGCAGTACTTC.

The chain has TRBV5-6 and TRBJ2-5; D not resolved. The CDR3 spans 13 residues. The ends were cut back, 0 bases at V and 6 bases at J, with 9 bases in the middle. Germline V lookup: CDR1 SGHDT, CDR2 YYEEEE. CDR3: CASSLAQGQTQYF. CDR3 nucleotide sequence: TGTGCCAGCAGCTTGGCCCAAGGTCAGACCCAGTACTTC.

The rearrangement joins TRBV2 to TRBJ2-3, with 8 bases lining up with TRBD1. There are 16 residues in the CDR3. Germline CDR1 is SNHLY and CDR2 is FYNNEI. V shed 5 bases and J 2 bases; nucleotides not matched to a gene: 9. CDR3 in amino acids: CASSLSRDRHTDTQYF. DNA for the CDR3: TGTGCCAGCAGTCTCTCACGGGACAGGCACACAGATACGCAGTATTTT.

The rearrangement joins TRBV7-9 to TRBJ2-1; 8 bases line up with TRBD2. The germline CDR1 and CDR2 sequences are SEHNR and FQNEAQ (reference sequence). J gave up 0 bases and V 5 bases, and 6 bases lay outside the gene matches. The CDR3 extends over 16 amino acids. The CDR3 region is CASSAPGTSSYNEQFF. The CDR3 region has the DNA TGTGCCAGCAGCGCCCCCGGGACTAGCTCCTACAATGAGCAGTTCTTC.

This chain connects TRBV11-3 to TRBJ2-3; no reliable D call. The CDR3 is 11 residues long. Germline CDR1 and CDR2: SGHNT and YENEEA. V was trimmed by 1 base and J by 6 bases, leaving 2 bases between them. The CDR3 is CASSLGDTQYF. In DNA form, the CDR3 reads TGTGCCAGCAGCTTAGGCGATACGCAGTATTTT.

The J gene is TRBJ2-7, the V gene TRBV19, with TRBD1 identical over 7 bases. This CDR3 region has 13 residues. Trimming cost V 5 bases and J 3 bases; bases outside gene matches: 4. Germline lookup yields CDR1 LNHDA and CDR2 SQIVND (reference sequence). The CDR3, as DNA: TGTGCCAGTAGTCGAGACAGGGTCTACGAGCAGTACTTC. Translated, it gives CASSRDRVYEQYF.

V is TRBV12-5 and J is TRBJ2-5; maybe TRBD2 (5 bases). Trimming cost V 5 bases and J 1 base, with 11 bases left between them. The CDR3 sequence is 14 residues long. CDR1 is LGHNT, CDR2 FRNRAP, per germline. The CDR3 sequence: CASGPERPQETQYF. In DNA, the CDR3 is TGTGCTAGTGGTCCGGAGCGGCCCCAAGAGACCCAGTACTTC. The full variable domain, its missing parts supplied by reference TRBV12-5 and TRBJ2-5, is DARVTQTPRHKVTEMGQEVTMRCQPILGHNTVFWYRQTMMQGLELLAYFRNRAPLDDSGMPKDRFSAEMPDATLATLKIQPSEPRDSAVYFCASGPERPQETQYFGPGTRLLVL.

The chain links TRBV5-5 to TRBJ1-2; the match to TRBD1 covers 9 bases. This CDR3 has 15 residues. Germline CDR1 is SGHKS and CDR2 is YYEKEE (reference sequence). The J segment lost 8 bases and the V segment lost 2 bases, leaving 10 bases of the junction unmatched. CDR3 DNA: TGTGCCAGCAGCTTAGGGACAGGGTTCGCTAGGGGCTACACCTTC. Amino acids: CASSLGTGFARGYTF.

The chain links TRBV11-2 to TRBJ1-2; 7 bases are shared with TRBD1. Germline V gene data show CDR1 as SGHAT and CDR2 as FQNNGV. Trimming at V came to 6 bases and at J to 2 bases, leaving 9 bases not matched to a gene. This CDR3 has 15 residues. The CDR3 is CASRLRDSSNYGYTF. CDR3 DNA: TGTGCCAGCAGACTCCGGGACAGCTCAAACTATGGCTACACCTTC. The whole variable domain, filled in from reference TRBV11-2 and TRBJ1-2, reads EAGVAQSPRYKIIEKRQSVAFWCNPISGHATLYWYQQILGQGPKLLIQFQNNGVVDDSQLPKDRFSAERLKGVDSTLKIQPAKLEDSAVYLCASRLRDSSNYGYTFGSGTRLTVV.

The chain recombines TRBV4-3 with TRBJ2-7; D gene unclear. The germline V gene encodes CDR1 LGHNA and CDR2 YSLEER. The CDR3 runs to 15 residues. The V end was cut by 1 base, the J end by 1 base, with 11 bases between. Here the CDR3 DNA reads TGCGCCAGCAGCCAAGGGCCGGGTTGGTCCTACGAGCAGTACTTC. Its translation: CASSQGPGWSYEQYF.

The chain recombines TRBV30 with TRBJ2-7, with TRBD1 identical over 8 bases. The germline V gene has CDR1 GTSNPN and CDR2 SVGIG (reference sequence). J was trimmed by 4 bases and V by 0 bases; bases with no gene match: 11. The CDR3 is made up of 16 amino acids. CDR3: CAWSVNLGQGTYEQYF. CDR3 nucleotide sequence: TGTGCCTGGAGTGTAAATTTAGGACAGGGAACGTACGAGCAGTACTTC.

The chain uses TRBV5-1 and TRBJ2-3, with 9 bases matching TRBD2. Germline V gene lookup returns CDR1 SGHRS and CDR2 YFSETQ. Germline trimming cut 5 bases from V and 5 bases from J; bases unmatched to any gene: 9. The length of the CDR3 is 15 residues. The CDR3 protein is CASRSSGGPGDTQYF. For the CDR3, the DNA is TGCGCCAGCAGGTCGAGCGGGGGGCCAGGAGATACGCAGTATTTT.

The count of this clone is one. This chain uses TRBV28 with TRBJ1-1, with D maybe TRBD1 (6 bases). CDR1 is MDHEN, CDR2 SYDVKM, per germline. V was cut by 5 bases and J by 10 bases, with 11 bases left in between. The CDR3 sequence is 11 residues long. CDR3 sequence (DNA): TGTGCCAGCAGTGCGGGGGGCCGAGCTTTCTTT. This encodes CASSAGGRAFF.

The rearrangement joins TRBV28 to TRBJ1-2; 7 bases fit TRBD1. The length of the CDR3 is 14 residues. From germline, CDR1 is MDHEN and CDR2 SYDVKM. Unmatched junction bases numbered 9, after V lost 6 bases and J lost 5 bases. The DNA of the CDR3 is TGTGCCAGCAGGCCCGGGACAGACCGTTATGGCTACACCTTC. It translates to CASRPGTDRYGYTF.

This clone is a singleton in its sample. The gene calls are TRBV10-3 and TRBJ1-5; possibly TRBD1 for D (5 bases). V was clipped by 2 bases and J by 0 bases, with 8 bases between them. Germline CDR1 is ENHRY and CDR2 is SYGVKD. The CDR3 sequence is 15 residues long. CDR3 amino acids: CAISEGGYSNQPQHF. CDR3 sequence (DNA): TGTGCCATCAGTGAGGGGGGATATAGCAATCAGCCCCAGCATTTT.

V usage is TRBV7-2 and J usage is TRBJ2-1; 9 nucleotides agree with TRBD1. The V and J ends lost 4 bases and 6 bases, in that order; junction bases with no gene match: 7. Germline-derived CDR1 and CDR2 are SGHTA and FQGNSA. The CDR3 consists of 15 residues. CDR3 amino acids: CASSSNGDRVNEQFF. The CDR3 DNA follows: TGTGCCAGCAGCTCGAATGGGGACAGGGTCAATGAGCAGTTCTTC.